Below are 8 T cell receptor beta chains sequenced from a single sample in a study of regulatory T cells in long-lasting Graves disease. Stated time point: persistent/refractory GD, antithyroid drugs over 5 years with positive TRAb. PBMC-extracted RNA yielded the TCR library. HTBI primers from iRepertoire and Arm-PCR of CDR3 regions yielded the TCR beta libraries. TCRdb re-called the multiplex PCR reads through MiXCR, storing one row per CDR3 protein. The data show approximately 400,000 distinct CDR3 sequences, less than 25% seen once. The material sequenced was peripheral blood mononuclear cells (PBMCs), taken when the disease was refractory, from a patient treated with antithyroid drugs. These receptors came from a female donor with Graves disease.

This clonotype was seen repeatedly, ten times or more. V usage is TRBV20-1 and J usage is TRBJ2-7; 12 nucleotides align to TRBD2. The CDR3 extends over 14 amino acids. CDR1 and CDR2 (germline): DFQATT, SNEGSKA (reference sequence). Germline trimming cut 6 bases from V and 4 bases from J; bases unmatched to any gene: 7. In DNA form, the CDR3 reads TGCAGTGCGCGACTAGCGGGAGTTGAATACGAGCAGTACTTC. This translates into CSARLAGVEYEQYF.

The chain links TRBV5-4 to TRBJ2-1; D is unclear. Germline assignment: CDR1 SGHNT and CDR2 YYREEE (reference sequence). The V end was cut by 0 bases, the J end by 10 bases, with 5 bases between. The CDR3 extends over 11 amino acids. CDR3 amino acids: CASSLELEQFF. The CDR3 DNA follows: TGTGCCAGCAGCTTGGAGTTGGAGCAGTTCTTC.

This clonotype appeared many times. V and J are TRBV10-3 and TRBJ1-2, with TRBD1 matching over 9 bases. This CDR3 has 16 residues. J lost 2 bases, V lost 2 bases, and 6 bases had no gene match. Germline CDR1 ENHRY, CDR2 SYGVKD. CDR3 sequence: CAISEAGTGTNYGYTF. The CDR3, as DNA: TGTGCCATCAGTGAGGCCGGGACAGGGACCAACTATGGCTACACCTTC.

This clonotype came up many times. In DNA form, the CDR3 reads TGTGCCAGCAGTTTAGTTGACGGGCCGGACGAGCAGTACTTC. Residues: CASSLVDGPDEQYF. V usage is TRBV28 and J usage is TRBJ2-7; D ambiguous. V lost 2 bases to trimming and J lost 5 bases, with 13 bases between them. The CDR3 is 14 amino acids. CDR1 MDHEN and CDR2 SYDVKM come from the germline V gene.

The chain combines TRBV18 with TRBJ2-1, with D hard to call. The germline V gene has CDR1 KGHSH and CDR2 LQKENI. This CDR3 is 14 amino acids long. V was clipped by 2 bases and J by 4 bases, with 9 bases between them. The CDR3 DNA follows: TGTGCCAGCTCACCAAGGCCAGGATACAATGAGCAGTTCTTC. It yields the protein CASSPRPGYNEQFF.

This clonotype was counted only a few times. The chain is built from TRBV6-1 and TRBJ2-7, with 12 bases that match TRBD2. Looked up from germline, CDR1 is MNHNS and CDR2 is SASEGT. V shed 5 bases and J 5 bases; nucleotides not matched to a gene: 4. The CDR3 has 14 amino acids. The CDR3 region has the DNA TGTGCCAGCAGTCCCACTAGCGGGGGGCACGAGCAGTACTTC. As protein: CASSPTSGGHEQYF.

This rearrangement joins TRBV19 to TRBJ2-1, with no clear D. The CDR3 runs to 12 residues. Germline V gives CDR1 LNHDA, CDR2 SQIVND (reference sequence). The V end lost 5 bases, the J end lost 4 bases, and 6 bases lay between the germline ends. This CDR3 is CASSRVYNEQFF. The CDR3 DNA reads TGTGCCAGTAGTCGGGTGTACAATGAGCAGTTCTTC.

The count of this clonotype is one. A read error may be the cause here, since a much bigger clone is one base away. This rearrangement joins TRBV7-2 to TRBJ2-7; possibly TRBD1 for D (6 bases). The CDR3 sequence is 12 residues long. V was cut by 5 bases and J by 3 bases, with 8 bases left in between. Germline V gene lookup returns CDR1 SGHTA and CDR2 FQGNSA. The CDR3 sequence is CASSGQFYEQYF. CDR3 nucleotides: TGTGCCAGCAGCGGACAGTTCTACGAGCAGTACTTC.